This T cell receptor (beta chain) was captured in a study of shared clonotypes between healthy human individuals. The ends were cut back, 3 bases at V and 0 bases at J, with 15 bases in the middle. Germline V gene lookup returns CDR1 SGHVS and CDR2 FQNEAQ. This CDR3 spans 16 amino acids. Method: immunoSEQ multiplex PCR; TCRdb's copy keeps in-frame clones and lacks some. This table holds around 2.1 million clones, about 93% found once. As regards this clone: What it binds is unknown.

Study-wide findings and caveats: Sequencing depth was a factor that was expected to affect clonotype sharing among donors. It was the non-shared clonotypes that had lower generation probabilities than clonotypes shared by all four donors.

Positive CCR7 selection of CD45RO-negative cells yielded the naive CD8 cells, and terminally differentiated effector memory CD45RA+ cells were excluded. V is TRBV7-8 and J is TRBJ2-7; possible D gene TRBD2, 6 bases. The clonotype originates from a young man in good health. Some clones in this sample may be carry-over from other donors' samples. Sequencing was done on a sample of naive CD8+ T cells from PBMCs. The CDR3 coding sequence is TGTGCCAGCAGCTTTGCCTCTCCCGGGAGCTCCTACGAGCAGTACTTC. It yields the protein CASSFASPGSSYEQYF.